This TCR beta chain is drawn from a study of blood T cell repertoires in COVID-19. Method: immunoSEQ multiplex PCR; TCRdb's copy keeps in-frame clones and lacks some. Altogether about 190,000 clones are present, around 83% being singletons, with the ten largest covering 2.9%. The germline V gene encodes CDR1 SGHTA and CDR2 FQGNSA. The CDR3 runs 15 residues. The V and J ends lost 6 bases and 2 bases, in that order; junction bases with no gene match: 9. The chain recombines TRBV7-2 with TRBJ2-7; the match to TRBD1 covers 8 bases. The receptor's source is a man aged 50 to 60 with active or convalescent COVID-19. Sequenced input: peripheral blood. CDR3 protein: CASSLDRGEPYEQYF. The CDR3 DNA sequence: TGTGCCAGCAGTCTTGACAGGGGCGAACCCTACGAGCAGTACTTC.